The T cell receptor (beta chain) described here comes from a study of cytomegalovirus exposure and HLA in healthy donors. About this clone itself: Its antigen is not known.

CDR3 length equals 15 residues. The V and J ends lost 6 bases and 2 bases, in that order; junction bases with no gene match: 8. Germline V CDR1 and CDR2: WSHSY, SAAADI. The study, taken as a whole, reports: Most subjects' HLA-A and HLA-B alleles were reportedly predicted from TCR beta sequences. In presence/absence analyses, roughly uniform sequencing depth across donors was assumed.

The PCR made use of 60 Vbeta and 13 Jbeta primers. Profiling relied on immunoSEQ multiplex PCR, and the TCRdb table lists in-frame clones only, not all of them. The data show 130,000 to 150,000 clones, about 80% seen once. The source of this sequence is a middle-aged man in good health and CMV-seronegative. The rearrangement joins TRBV10-2 to TRBJ2-5; 8 bases fit TRBD2. Sequencing used PBMCs. CDR3 protein: CASREDSGVQETQYF. Written as DNA, the CDR3 is TGCGCCAGCAGGGAGGATAGCGGGGTACAAGAGACCCAGTACTTC.